The rows below give T cell receptor beta chains drawn from one sample of a study of a mutant IDH1 vaccine in newly diagnosed glioma. Antigens of these TCRs are unknown. The repertoire was sequenced with immunoSEQ multiplex PCR; TCRdb's copy has only in-frame clones and lacks some. The data hold some 60,000 clones, with roughly 80% observed a single time. The sample consisted of PBMCs, taken from a glioma patient whose treatment included an IDH1 peptide vaccine. These receptors were collected from a woman in her fifties or sixties with glioma. The CDR3 runs from the conserved cysteine through the conserved F or W. The D gene is left open where the match is weak.

d_call	v_call	cdr3_length	j_call	cdr3_aa
.	TRBV7-2	16	TRBJ1-3	CASSSPGPLSGNTIYF
TRBD1	TRBV11-2	16	TRBJ1-3	CASSRPGQNSGNTIYF
.	TRBV5-6	15	TRBJ1-1	CASSSRVQENTEAFF
.	TRBV2	14	TRBJ1-1	CASRPMAGNTEAFF
.	TRBV5-4	18	TRBJ1-4	CASSLAGTRGAVNEKLFF
.	TRBV4-2	15	TRBJ2-7	CASSQEPGRRNEQYF
.	TRBV15	15	TRBJ2-7	CATSTRDILSYEQYF
.	TRBV6-5	13	TRBJ1-6	CASSYTLLSPLHF
.	TRBV19	13	TRBJ1-1	CASSDANGAEAFF
.	TRBV5-8	13	TRBJ1-1	CASSLQGGTEAFF
.	TRBV5-6	14	TRBJ1-2	CASSRADIGYGYTF
.	TRBV7-3	14	TRBJ1-1	CASSPRTANTEAFF
.	TRBV7-6	13	TRBJ1-1	CASSLKGMSRAFF
TRBD1	TRBV11-1	18	TRBJ1-3	CASSVRRPLQGAGNTIYF
.	TRBV11-3	13	TRBJ1-1	CASSSGLHTEAFF
TRBD2	TRBV4-1	16	TRBJ2-1	CASSSRAGDSYNEQFF
.	TRBV27	13	TRBJ2-7	CASRREWSAEQYF
TRBD1	TRBV6-4	15	TRBJ1-6	CASAPAVGGDSPLHF
.	TRBV6-1	14	TRBJ1-6	CASSLDRQNSPLHF
TRBD1	TRBV7-9	16	TRBJ2-7	CASSFLITGGADEQYF
.	TRBV23-1	12	TRBJ1-6	CASLFTGEPLHF
.	TRBV7-8	16	TRBJ2-7	CASSLVGLPMGYEQYF
.	TRBV30	13	TRBJ1-1	CAWRPAENTEAFF
TRBD1	TRBV9	17	TRBJ1-3	CASSVEAQGAVGNTIYF
.	TRBV5-1	13	TRBJ2-1	CASSLDEYNEQFF
.	TRBV9	15	TRBJ2-1	CASSVSGVPYNEQFF
TRBD1	TRBV5-1	14	TRBJ2-7	CASSLGTGIYEQYF
.	TRBV7-2	15	TRBJ1-2	CASSRSITGDYGYTF
TRBD1	TRBV5-1	15	TRBJ2-7	CASSSGQISSYEQYF
.	TRBV7-9	15	TRBJ2-2	CASSSGFKTTGELFF
TRBD2	TRBV6-5	15	TRBJ2-3	CASSYFSGGADTQYF
.	TRBV14	14	TRBJ1-2	CASSQEAGDYGYTF